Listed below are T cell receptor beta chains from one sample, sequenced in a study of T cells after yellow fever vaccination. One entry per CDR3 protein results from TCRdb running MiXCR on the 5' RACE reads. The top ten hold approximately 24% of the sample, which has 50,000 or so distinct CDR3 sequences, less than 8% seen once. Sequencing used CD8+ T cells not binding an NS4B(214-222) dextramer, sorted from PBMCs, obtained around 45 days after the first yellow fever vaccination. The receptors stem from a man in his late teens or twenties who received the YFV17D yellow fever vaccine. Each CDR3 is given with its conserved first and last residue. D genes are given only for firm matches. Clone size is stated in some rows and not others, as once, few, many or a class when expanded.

CDR3nt: TGTGCCAGCACTCCAGGGGGGAACACCGGGGAGCTGTTTTTT
CDR3aa: CASTPGGNTGELFF
abundance: NA
d_gene: TRBD1
j_gene: TRBJ2-2
v_gene: TRBV6-1

CDR3nt: TGTGCCAGCAGTGACCCCCCCCCGTCTAGCGGGGGACTTAGCACAGATACGCAGTATTTT
CDR3aa: CASSDPPPSSGGLSTDTQYF
abundance: few
d_gene: TRBD2
j_gene: TRBJ2-3
v_gene: TRBV25-1

CDR3nt: TGTGCCAGCAGCCGGGAATACGGCAATCAGCCCCAGCATTTT
CDR3aa: CASSREYGNQPQHF
abundance: many
d_gene: NA
j_gene: TRBJ1-5
v_gene: TRBV3-1

CDR3nt: TGCAGCGTTGGGGGAGGGGAGTCCTACAATGAGCAGTTCTTC
CDR3aa: CSVGGGESYNEQFF
abundance: many
d_gene: TRBD2
j_gene: TRBJ2-1
v_gene: TRBV29-1

CDR3nt: TGCGCCAGCAGACTGGGCGGGGCGAGTACAGATACGCAGTATTTT
CDR3aa: CASRLGGASTDTQYF
abundance: NA
d_gene: NA
j_gene: TRBJ2-3
v_gene: TRBV4-3

CDR3nt: TGCGCCAGCAGCGACCGGACAGGGGGGTTCCAGTACACTGAAGCTTTCTTT
CDR3aa: CASSDRTGGFQYTEAFF
abundance: few
d_gene: TRBD1
j_gene: TRBJ1-1
v_gene: TRBV5-1

CDR3nt: TGTGCCAGCAGATACGCAGGGGGCGCGGGCTACGAGCAGTACTTC
CDR3aa: CASRYAGGAGYEQYF
abundance: few
d_gene: TRBD1
j_gene: TRBJ2-7
v_gene: TRBV27

CDR3nt: TGTGCCAGCAGTTCGAGACTCTTC
CDR3aa: CASSSRLF
abundance: NA
d_gene: NA
j_gene: TRBJ2-1
v_gene: TRBV12-3/TRBV12-4

CDR3nt: TGCGCCAGCAGCTTTGGGGGTGAGAACACTGAAGCTTTCTTT
CDR3aa: CASSFGGENTEAFF
abundance: many
d_gene: NA
j_gene: TRBJ1-1
v_gene: TRBV5-1

CDR3nt: TGTGCCAGCAGTTTCGACCAACAGGGGGAGGTAGATGAGCAGTTCTTC
CDR3aa: CASSFDQQGEVDEQFF
abundance: many
d_gene: TRBD1
j_gene: TRBJ2-1
v_gene: TRBV6-5

CDR3nt: TGTGCCAGCAGCCCCCGGTTGACGCGAGATCAGCCCCAGCATTTT
CDR3aa: CASSPRLTRDQPQHF
abundance: few
d_gene: NA
j_gene: TRBJ1-5
v_gene: TRBV7-8

CDR3nt: TGTGCCAGTAGTATAGAGGTCAGAACCTCTGGGGCCAACGTCCTGACTTTC
CDR3aa: CASSIEVRTSGANVLTF
abundance: NA
d_gene: NA
j_gene: TRBJ2-6
v_gene: TRBV19

CDR3nt: TGTGCCACCAGCAGAGGGATTAGCATCCCAGATACGCAGTATTTT
CDR3aa: CATSRGISIPDTQYF
abundance: few
d_gene: NA
j_gene: TRBJ2-3
v_gene: TRBV15

CDR3nt: TGTGCCAGACTTTCGGGTCAAGAGACCCAGTACTTC
CDR3aa: CARLSGQETQYF
abundance: few
d_gene: NA
j_gene: TRBJ2-5
v_gene: TRBV6-4

CDR3nt: TGCAGCGTTGAACCGGAGGGTCTGGATGGGGAGCTGTTTTTT
CDR3aa: CSVEPEGLDGELFF
abundance: many
d_gene: NA
j_gene: TRBJ2-2
v_gene: TRBV29-1

CDR3nt: TGTGCCAGCAGGGGAGACGGGACCGGGGAGCTGTTTTTT
CDR3aa: CASRGDGTGELFF
abundance: many
d_gene: NA
j_gene: TRBJ2-2
v_gene: TRBV12-3/TRBV12-4

CDR3nt: TGTGCCAGCAGTTTCGCGACCCCCCCGAGGGAGGCTTTCTTT
CDR3aa: CASSFATPPREAFF
abundance: many
d_gene: NA
j_gene: TRBJ1-1
v_gene: TRBV27

CDR3nt: TGTGCCAGCAGTTTAGAGTTTAGTGACAGGGATGAGCAGTTCTTC
CDR3aa: CASSLEFSDRDEQFF
abundance: few
d_gene: TRBD1
j_gene: TRBJ2-1
v_gene: TRBV27

CDR3nt: TGTGCCTGGAGTCTAGCGGGGGGGCCAGCCGATACGCAGTATTTT
CDR3aa: CAWSLAGGPADTQYF
abundance: many
d_gene: TRBD2
j_gene: TRBJ2-3
v_gene: TRBV30

CDR3nt: TGTGCCAGCAGTTTTCAGGGGCGGAGGGACACTGAAGCTTTCTTT
CDR3aa: CASSFQGRRDTEAFF
abundance: few
d_gene: NA
j_gene: TRBJ1-1
v_gene: TRBV28